This T cell receptor (beta chain) appears in the sequencing data of a study of T cells in Graves' hyperthyroidism and ophthalmopathy. When ophthalmopathy did not progress within 18 months, Graves' hyperthyroidism was considered stable. Recently diagnosed hyperthyroidism of less than 2 months' duration affected patients aged 18 to 65. Germline V CDR1 and CDR2: DFQATT, SNEGSKA (reference sequence). CDR3 length: 13 residues. Points on this clonotype: Antigen unknown. A much larger clone differs by one base, so this may be a read error.

General study results and limits: Ophthalmopathy was model-predicted a median about 6 months pre-onset. By a 13 V-J model, ophthalmopathy was set apart from stable hyperthyroidism.

The investigators amplified TCR beta CDR3 regions from RNA transcripts. HTBI primers were employed in a first-round RT-PCR of the TCR CDR3. TCRdb redid the calling of the multiplex PCR reads with MiXCR, one entry per CDR3 protein. The profile covers about 360,000 distinct CDR3 sequences, with under 20% appearing a single time and about 4% taken by the ten largest. The sample was blood. The receptor was isolated from a young woman with Graves' hyperthyroidism. The chain couples TRBV20-1 to TRBJ2-5; D is perhaps TRBD1 or TRBD2 (5 bases each). The CDR3 nucleotides read TGCAGTGCCCCGGGACGGTACCAAGAGTCCCAGTACTTC. Protein product: CSAPGRYQESQYF.